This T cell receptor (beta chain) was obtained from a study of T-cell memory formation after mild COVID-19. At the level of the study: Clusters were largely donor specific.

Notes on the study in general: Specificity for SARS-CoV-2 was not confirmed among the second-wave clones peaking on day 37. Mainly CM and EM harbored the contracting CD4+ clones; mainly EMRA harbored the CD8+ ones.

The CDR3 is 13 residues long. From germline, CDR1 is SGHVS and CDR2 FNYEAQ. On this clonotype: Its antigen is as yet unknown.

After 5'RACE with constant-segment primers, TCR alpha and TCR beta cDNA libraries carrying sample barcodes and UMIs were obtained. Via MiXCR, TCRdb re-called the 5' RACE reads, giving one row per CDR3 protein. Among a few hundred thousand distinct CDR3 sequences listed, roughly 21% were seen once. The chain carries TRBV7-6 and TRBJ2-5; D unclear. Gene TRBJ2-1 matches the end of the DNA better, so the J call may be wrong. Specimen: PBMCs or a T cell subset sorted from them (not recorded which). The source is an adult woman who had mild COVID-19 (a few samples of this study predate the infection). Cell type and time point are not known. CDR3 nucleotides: TGTGCCAGCAGCCAAGAGATCGCCAATGAGCAGTTCTTC. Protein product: CASSQEIANEQFF.